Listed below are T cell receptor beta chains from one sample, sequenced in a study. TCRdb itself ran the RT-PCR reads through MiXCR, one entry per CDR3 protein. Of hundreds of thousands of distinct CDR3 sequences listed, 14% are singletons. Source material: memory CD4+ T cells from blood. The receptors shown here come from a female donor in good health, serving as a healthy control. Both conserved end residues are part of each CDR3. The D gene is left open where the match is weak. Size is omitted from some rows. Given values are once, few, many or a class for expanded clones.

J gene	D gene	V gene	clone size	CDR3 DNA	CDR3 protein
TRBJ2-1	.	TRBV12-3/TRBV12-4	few	TGTGCCAGCAGTTTGTTGCAGGGAGGCAATGAGCAGTTCTTC	CASSLLQGGNEQFF
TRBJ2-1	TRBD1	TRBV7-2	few	TGTGCCAGCAGCCGACCACCCGGGACAGGGGTCGTTGATGAGCAGTTCTTC	CASSRPPGTGVVDEQFF
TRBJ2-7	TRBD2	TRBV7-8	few	TGTGCCAGCAGCCCCGGGACTAGCGGGATCATAGCGTACGAGCAGTACTTC	CASSPGTSGIIAYEQYF
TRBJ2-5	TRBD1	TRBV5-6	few	TGTGCCAGCAGCGGGGACAGGAAAGAGACCCAGTACTTC	CASSGDRKETQYF
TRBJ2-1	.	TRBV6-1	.	TGTGCCACCCGGGGGTCGATCGCCTACAATGAGCAGTTCTTC	CATRGSIAYNEQFF
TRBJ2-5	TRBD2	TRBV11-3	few	TGTGCCAGCAGCTTAGGTGCTGGGGTAGCGGGCTCACGAGAGACCCAGTACTTC	CASSLGAGVAGSRETQYF
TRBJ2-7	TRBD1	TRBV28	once	TGTGCCAGCATCTCGGGACAGGGTAGCCACGAGCAGTACTTC	CASISGQGSHEQYF
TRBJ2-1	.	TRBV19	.	TGTGCCAGTACTCCGGATGGGGGGGCTGACAATGAGCAGTTCTTC	CASTPDGGADNEQFF
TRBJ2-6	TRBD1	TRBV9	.	TGTGCCAGCAGCGTAGTTCCGGGAGGACAGGGGGGTCTCTCTGGGGCCAACGTCCTGACTTTC	CASSVVPGGQGGLSGANVLTF
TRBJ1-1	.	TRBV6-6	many	TGTGCCAGCAGAAACGGAGGAATCGCGGACGCTTTCTTT	CASRNGGIADAFF
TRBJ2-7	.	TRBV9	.	TGTGCCAGCAGCCTAGGGGGACATAACTACGAGCAGTACTTC	CASSLGGHNYEQYF
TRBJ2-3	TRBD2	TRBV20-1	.	TGCAGTGCCTCTAGCGGGAGCGTTACCTACGACAATGAGCAGTATTTT	CSASSGSVTYDNEQYF
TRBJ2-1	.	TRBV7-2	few	TGTGCCAGCAGCTTAGCAATAGGGGGGTACAATGAGCAGTTCTTC	CASSLAIGGYNEQFF
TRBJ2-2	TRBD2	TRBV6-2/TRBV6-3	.	TGTGCCAGCAGTTACCCATCAGCGGGAGGGCTCAAGAACACCGGGGAGCTGTTTTTT	CASSYPSAGGLKNTGELFF
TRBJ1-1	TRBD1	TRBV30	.	TGTGCCTGGGTACAAGGGGGCTACACTGAAGCTTTCTTT	CAWVQGGYTEAFF
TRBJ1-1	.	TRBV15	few	TGTGCCACCAGCAGAGATAGGGAGGGGCGGTCAGCTTTCTTT	CATSRDREGRSAFF
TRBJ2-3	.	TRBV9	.	TGTGCCAGCAGCCCGGACGGTTTTCTCACAGATACGCAGTATTTT	CASSPDGFLTDTQYF
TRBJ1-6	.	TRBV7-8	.	TGTGCCAGCAGCTTAAACAGGAGGTATTCACCCCTCCACTTT	CASSLNRRYSPLHF